This entry is about one TCR beta chain. Its antigen is unidentified. This specimen comes from a study of siplizumab effects on memory and regulatory T cells. Broader study findings: Solely a minor proportion of alloreactive clones could be assigned to unstimulated subsets. Greater diversity than memory cells seemed evident in naive T cells, which also appeared to be major alloresponse contributors.

Germline V gene lookup returns CDR1 MNHNY and CDR2 SVGAGI (reference sequence). The CDR3 covers 15 residues. V trimming: 2 bases; J trimming: 4 bases; junction bases outside the gene matches: 5. In each sample, 10^5 or so TCR templates were assayed. Here immunoSEQ multiplex PCR was the method, and the copy in TCRdb shows in-frame clones only, minus some. The sample contains about 110,000 clones, just under 95% of which appear only once. This chain uses TRBV6-6 with TRBJ2-3; TRBD2 matches 8 bases. Sequenced sample: CD4+ T cells sorted from blood. The receptor was isolated from a human donor in good health. CDR3 DNA: TGTGCCAGCAGTTACGGCGGGAGGTCATCAGATACGCAGTATTTT. This translates into CASSYGGRSSDTQYF.